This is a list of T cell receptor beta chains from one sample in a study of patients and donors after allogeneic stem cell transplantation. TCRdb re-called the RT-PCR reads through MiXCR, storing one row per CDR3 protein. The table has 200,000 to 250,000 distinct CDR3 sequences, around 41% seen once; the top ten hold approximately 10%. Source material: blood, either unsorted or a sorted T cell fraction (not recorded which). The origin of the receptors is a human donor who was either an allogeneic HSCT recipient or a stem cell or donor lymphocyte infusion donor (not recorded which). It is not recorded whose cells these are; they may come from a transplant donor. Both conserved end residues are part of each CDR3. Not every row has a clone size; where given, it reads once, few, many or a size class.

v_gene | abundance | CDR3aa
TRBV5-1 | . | CASSPRAGYGNTIYF
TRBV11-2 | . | CASSPLRADYGYTF
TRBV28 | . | CASSPRQGASGANVLTF
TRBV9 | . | CASSVVAGGDYGYTF
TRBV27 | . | CASTTGGSTDTQYF
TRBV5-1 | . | CASSTQDEQYF
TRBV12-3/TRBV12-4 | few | CASSHGSVPSGNTIYF
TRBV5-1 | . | CASRPYRVGTEAFF
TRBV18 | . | CASSPGPGYNSPLHF
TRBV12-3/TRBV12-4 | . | CASSKLGGARDTQYF
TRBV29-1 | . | CSVRGDGSGANVLTF
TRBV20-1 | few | CSARTDPRDRVNGYTF
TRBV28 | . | CASRPTGTDIQYF
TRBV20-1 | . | CSASPLDPFYEQYF
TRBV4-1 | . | CASSQDQRQGYGYTF
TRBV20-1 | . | CSARDSTGALGKLFF
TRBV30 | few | CAWTRGRTNEKLFF
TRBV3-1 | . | CASSFGTGLNQPQHF
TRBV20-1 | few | CSAREGRGHSYNEQFF
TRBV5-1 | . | CASSLVAGADTQYF
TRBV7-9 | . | CASSPPKGSNTEAFF
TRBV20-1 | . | CSARKQANTGELFF
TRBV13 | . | CASSLGGSENSPLHF
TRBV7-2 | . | CASATPELGYTF
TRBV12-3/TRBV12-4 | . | CASSSGLASNEQFF
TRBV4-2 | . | CASSQDLRETQYF
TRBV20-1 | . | CSARTGGYQPQHF
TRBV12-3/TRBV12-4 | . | CASRDGRAYEQYF
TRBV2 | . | CASSDGNRNTIYF
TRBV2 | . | CASREGARKDTQYF
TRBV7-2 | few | CASSLREGGGYGYTF
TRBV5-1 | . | CASSRDSGNTIYF